These 27 T cell receptor beta chains share one sample of origin, sequenced in a study. TCRdb reanalysed the 5' RACE reads using MiXCR and keeps one entry per CDR3 protein. The sample includes nearly 55,000 distinct CDR3 sequences, approximately 23% of them seen just once. Sequenced input: tumor-infiltrating naive CD4+ T cells sorted from the breast tumor. Noted subset: naive CD4+ T cells, CD4+CD45RA+CD25-. The receptors here all came from a female donor with breast cancer.

At least ten counts were recorded for this clonotype. The V call is TRBV20-1, the J call TRBJ1-6; D may be TRBD1 (5 bases). CDR3 length: 14 amino acids. The germline gives CDR1 DFQATT, CDR2 SNEGSKA (reference sequence). The V end lost 0 bases, the J end lost 6 bases, and 9 bases lay between the germline ends. CDR3 coding DNA: TGCAGTGCTAGAGACGGGGGGGTTAATTCACCCCTCCACTTT. Protein product: CSARDGGVNSPLHF.

This chain joins TRBV20-1 and TRBJ2-2; TRBD2 is a possible D gene (7 bases). Deletions cut 0 bases from V and 5 bases from J, with 19 bases between. The V gene's germline CDR1 is DFQATT and CDR2 SNEGSKA (reference sequence). The CDR3 is made up of 17 amino acids. CDR3 amino acids: CSARDRVSGRGTGELFF. The CDR3 nucleotides read TGCAGTGCTAGAGATCGCGTGTCAGGGAGGGGGACCGGGGAGCTGTTTTTT.

In nucleotides, the CDR3 is TGCGCCAGCAGCTTGGAAGGCGCAGGACCCTTTTATGGCTACACCTTC. It codes for CASSLEGAGPFYGYTF. The chain has TRBV5-1 and TRBJ1-2, with no clear D. V was pared by 0 bases and J by 5 bases, with 17 bases between. The length of the CDR3 is 16 residues. CDR1 and CDR2 (germline): SGHRS, YFSETQ. The full variable domain, in which reference TRBV5-1 and TRBJ1-2 provide the parts outside the CDR3, is KAGVTQTPRYLIKTRGQQVTLSCSPISGHRSVSWYQQTPGQGLQFLFEYFSETQRNKGNFPGRFSGRQFSNSRSEMNVSTLELGDSALYLCASSLEGAGPFYGYTFGSGTRLTVV.

By frequency in the sample, this clonotype is medium-sized. This sequence joins TRBV9 and TRBJ1-1, with D perhaps matching TRBD1 (6 bases). Germline V CDR1 and CDR2: SGDLS, YYNGEE. Trimming removed 4 bases from V and 2 bases from J, with 15 bases in between. This CDR3 has 15 amino acids. The CDR3 region has the DNA TGTGCCAGCAGCCCATTGACAGGCGTCAACACTGAAGCTTTCTTT. This gives the protein CASSPLTGVNTEAFF.

This clonotype was seen only a few times. The chain couples TRBV20-1 to TRBJ1-6; weak D call: TRBD1 (6 bases). CDR1 is DFQATT and CDR2 is SNEGSKA in the germline V gene (reference sequence). V gave up 6 bases and J gave up 0 bases, with 15 bases separating them. The CDR3 is made up of 16 amino acids. CDR3 DNA sequence: TGCAGTGCGAAGGGGGGGAGGAGCTCCTATAATTCACCCCTCCACTTT. Its protein is CSAKGGRSSYNSPLHF.

Points on this clonotype: This could be a read error, since a much larger clone is one nucleotide away. This CDR3 is missing its conserved last phenylalanine or tryptophan, likely due to a read error. The chain carries TRBV5-1 and TRBJ1-1, with D hard to call. Trimming removed 0 bases at V and 0 bases at J, with 3 bases between. The CDR3 contains 13 residues. CDR1 and CDR2 from the germline V gene are SGHRS and YFSETQ. CDR3 coding DNA: TGCGCCAGCAGCTTGGTGATGAACACTGAAGCTTTCCTT. Encoded protein: CASSLVMNTEAFL.

This clonotype has more than one count but fewer than ten. The chain joins TRBV2 to TRBJ2-7; possible D gene TRBD1, 5 bases. The CDR3 covers 14 residues. Trimming stripped 6 bases from V and 5 bases from J, with 17 bases between. Germline CDR1 and CDR2: SNHLY and FYNNEI. The CDR3 nucleotides are TGTGCCAGCAGGCCCGGTCCTCCCAGGGACGAGCAGTACTTC. It specifies CASRPGPPRDEQYF. Combining the CDR3 with reference TRBV2 and TRBJ2-7 gives the whole variable domain EPEVTQTPSHQVTQMGQEVILRCVPISNHLYFYWYRQILGQKVEFLVSFYNNEISEKSEIFDDQFSVERPDGSNFTLKIRSTKLEDSAMYFCASRPGPPRDEQYFGPGTRLTVT.

The sample holds many counts of this clonotype. V is TRBV6-1 and J is TRBJ2-6, with D unresolved. Germline V CDR1 and CDR2: MNHNS, SASEGT. This CDR3 is built from 14 residues. Deletions cut 4 bases from V and 0 bases from J, with 4 bases between. CDR3 bases: TGTGCCAGCAGTGCTGTCTCTGGGGCCAACGTCCTGACTTTC. Its protein product is CASSAVSGANVLTF.

This clonotype has just a few counts. The chain links TRBV28 to TRBJ2-5; D may be TRBD1 or TRBD2 (5 bases each). V lost 6 bases and J lost 10, with 12 bases in between. The length of the CDR3 is 11 residues. The germline V gene encodes CDR1 MDHEN and CDR2 SYDVKM. The CDR3 DNA reads TGTGCCAGCAGGATACTAGGGGACCAGTACTTC. It is translated as CASRILGDQYF.

This clonotype was seen only a few times. The chain uses TRBV5-1 and TRBJ2-1; D gene uncertain. The germline V gene encodes CDR1 SGHRS and CDR2 YFSETQ. The CDR3 is 18 amino acids. Trimming removed 1 base from V and 0 bases from J, with 17 bases in between. The CDR3 sequence is CASSLPRAGLSSYNEQFF. In DNA, the CDR3 is TGCGCCAGCAGCTTGCCCAGAGCCGGTCTCAGCTCCTACAATGAGCAGTTCTTC.

V and J are TRBV7-9 and TRBJ2-3, with D perhaps TRBD1 (5 bases). CDR3 length: 14 amino acids. Looked up from germline, CDR1 is SEHNR and CDR2 is FQNEAQ (reference sequence). Trimming pared 3 bases from V and 5 bases from J, leaving 12 bases between. The CDR3 reads CASSFWPTGDTQYF. In nucleotides, the CDR3 is TGTGCCAGCAGCTTTTGGCCCACAGGAGATACGCAGTATTTT.

The chain combines TRBV5-1 with TRBJ2-7; 7 nucleotides match TRBD2. This CDR3 is built from 15 residues. V was pared by 0 bases and J by 3 bases, with 6 bases of the junction left unmatched. Germline V gene data show CDR1 as SGHRS and CDR2 as YFSETQ. The CDR3 DNA sequence: TGCGCCAGCAGCTTGGGGGAGGGTAGGGGCTACGAGCAGTACTTC. Its translation is CASSLGEGRGYEQYF.

The chain joins TRBV27 to TRBJ2-6; D is unclear. Germline V lookup: CDR1 MNHEY, CDR2 SMNVEV (reference sequence). With 5 bases removed from V and 0 bases from J, the gap between germline ends came to 17 bases. The CDR3 consists of 18 residues. The CDR3 loop is CASSQKSQVFSGANVLTF. Here the CDR3 DNA reads TGTGCCAGCAGTCAAAAGTCGCAGGTGTTCTCTGGGGCCAACGTCCTGACTTTC. The whole variable domain, filled in from reference TRBV27 and TRBJ2-6, reads EAQVTQNPRYLITVTGKKLTVTCSQNMNHEYMSWYRQDPGLGLRQIYYSMNVEVTDKGDVPEGYKVSRKEKRNFPLILESPSPNQTSLYFCASSQKSQVFSGANVLTFGAGSRLTVL.

The chain is built from TRBV11-2 and TRBJ2-1, with 12 nucleotides matching TRBD2. In germline, CDR1 is SGHAT, CDR2 FQNNGV. V gave up 3 bases and J gave up 7 bases; unmatched junction bases: 4. The CDR3 totals 15 residues. For the CDR3, the DNA is TGTGCCAGCAGCTTGACTAGCGGGAGAACGAATGAGCAGTTCTTC. It yields the protein CASSLTSGRTNEQFF.

This chain links TRBV12-3 or TRBV12-4 with TRBJ1-1, with TRBD1 as a possible D gene (5 bases). CDR3 size: 16 residues. V was shortened by 6 bases and J by 0 bases, with 17 bases between the two germline ends. DNA for the CDR3: TGTGCCAGCAGACCAGGGAGTCTGTCCTTGAACACTGAAGCTTTCTTT. Its protein product is CASRPGSLSLNTEAFF.

The chain links TRBV7-3 to TRBJ2-1, with a weak D call TRBD1 (6 bases). V was clipped by 5 bases and J by 9 bases, with 23 bases between them. The CDR3 totals 16 residues. The germline CDR1 and CDR2 sequences are SGHTA and FQGTGA. In DNA, the CDR3 is TGTGCCAGCAGCCCGCTCCCGGCGACGTCACAGGGTGAGCAGTTCTTC. It is translated as CASSPLPATSQGEQFF.

This clonotype was counted between two and nine times. CDR3 DNA: TGTGCCAGCACTCTTTCTAATTCCAAAAACATTCAGTACTTC. It codes for CASTLSNSKNIQYF. The chain joins TRBV12-3 or TRBV12-4 to TRBJ2-4, with D hard to call. The CDR3 spans 14 residues. Trimming shortened V by 7 bases and J by 2 bases, and 12 bases separated the two germline ends.

This clonotype came up a few times. The V gene is TRBV20-1, the J gene TRBJ1-1, with 7 positions matching TRBD1. The CDR3 is 16 amino acids. Germline V CDR1 and CDR2: DFQATT, SNEGSKA (reference sequence). V shed 6 bases and J 4 bases; nucleotides not matched to a gene: 17. The CDR3: CSARDRILTGPTEAFF. CDR3 nucleotides: TGCAGTGCCCGAGATCGAATTTTGACAGGGCCCACTGAAGCTTTCTTT.

The J gene is TRBJ1-1, the V gene TRBV7-6, with D unresolved. Trimming left V 0 bases short and J 7 bases short, with 12 bases between. This CDR3 comprises 14 residues. The V gene's germline CDR1 is SGHVS and CDR2 FNYEAQ. This chain's CDR3 is CASSLAVSGGEAFF. The CDR3 nucleotides read TGTGCCAGCAGCTTAGCAGTCTCGGGCGGTGAAGCTTTCTTT.

This clonotype was observed a handful of times. J is TRBJ2-2 and V is TRBV7-2, with D maybe TRBD1 (5 bases). The V end lost 4 bases, the J end lost 3 bases, and 12 bases lay between the germline ends. Germline V gene lookup returns CDR1 SGHTA and CDR2 FQGNSA. The CDR3 covers 15 residues. For the CDR3, the DNA is TGTGCCAGCAGCTGGTTCCTAGGGGACACCGGGGAGCTGTTTTTT. The encoded protein is CASSWFLGDTGELFF.

This clonotype was seen many times. V gene TRBV6-5 combines with J gene TRBJ1-1, with no clear D. V dropped 0 bases and J dropped 3 bases, with 20 bases sitting between them. The CDR3 has 18 amino acids. Germline V gives CDR1 MNHEY, CDR2 SVGAGI. DNA for the CDR3: TGTGCCAGCAGTTACTCAAGCCTCTCGGACGGAAGGGACACTGAAGCTTTCTTT. This encodes CASSYSSLSDGRDTEAFF.

In this sample, this clonotype turned up a few times. The chain uses TRBV6-5 and TRBJ2-5; the D is unclear. The V end was cut by 2 bases, the J end by 0 bases, with 10 bases between. The CDR3 extends over 15 amino acids. Per germline, CDR1 MNHEY and CDR2 SVGAGI. In nucleotides, the CDR3 is TGTGCCAGCAGTTACAAGCTGTTTGACCAAGAGACCCAGTACTTC. Translation: CASSYKLFDQETQYF.

V is TRBV20-1 and J is TRBJ2-1, with unresolved D. V was shortened by 0 bases and J by 0 bases, with 18 bases between the two germline ends. From germline, CDR1 is DFQATT and CDR2 SNEGSKA (reference sequence). CDR3 length equals 18 residues. The CDR3, as DNA: TGCAGTGCTAGAGACGTCCTGGACCGCTCAAGCTCCTACAATGAGCAGTTCTTC. It yields the protein CSARDVLDRSSSYNEQFF.

This clonotype was seen repeatedly, ten times or more. This chain links TRBV9 with TRBJ2-3; TRBD1 matches 8 bases. The CDR3 runs to 14 residues. Germline V lookup: CDR1 SGDLS, CDR2 YYNGEE. Losses at the gene ends were 2 bases for V and 7 bases for J; bases not matched to a gene: 6. CDR3 coding DNA: TGTGCCAGCAGCGTCGGGACAGGCGAAAATACGCAGTATTTT. Its protein product is CASSVGTGENTQYF.

This clonotype was detected a few times. The chain uses TRBV7-9 and TRBJ2-2; weak D call: TRBD2 (5 bases). The CDR3 is made up of 14 amino acids. Germline CDR1 and CDR2: SEHNR and FQNEAQ (reference sequence). Trimming shortened V by 3 bases and J by 4 bases, and 9 bases separated the two germline ends. The CDR3 sequence is CASSFQAGTGELFF. DNA of the CDR3: TGTGCCAGCAGCTTCCAGGCGGGCACCGGGGAGCTGTTTTTT.

The chain recombines TRBV5-1 with TRBJ2-3, with D tentatively TRBD2 (6 bases). The CDR3 loop spans 14 amino acids. CDR1 is SGHRS and CDR2 is YFSETQ in the germline V gene. V was clipped by 0 bases and J by 3 bases, with 8 bases between them. The CDR3 here is CASSLGLETDTQYF. CDR3 bases: TGCGCCAGCAGCTTGGGACTAGAAACAGATACGCAGTATTTT.

The V call is TRBV5-5, the J call TRBJ1-2; D unresolved. CDR1 SGHKS and CDR2 YYEKEE come from the germline V gene (reference sequence). Trimming cost V 0 bases and J 0 bases, with 6 bases left between them. The CDR3 covers 14 residues. The CDR3 DNA reads TGTGCCAGCAGCTTGGACGGAACTAACTATGGCTACACCTTC. Translated, it gives CASSLDGTNYGYTF. The full variable domain, rest sourced from reference TRBV5-5 and TRBJ1-2, is DAGVTQSPTHLIKTRGQQVTLRCSPISGHKSVSWYQQVLGQGPQFIFQYYEKEERGRGNFPDRFSARQFPNYSSELNVNALLLGDSALYLCASSLDGTNYGYTFGSGTRLTVV.